Listed below are T cell receptor beta chains from one sample, sequenced in a study of blood T cells in healthy people across ages. TCRdb processed the 5' RACE reads anew with MiXCR; each CDR3 protein has one entry. The sample lists some 1.4 million distinct CDR3 sequences, around 39% occurring once. Sample: blood. These receptors all stem from a young woman in good health. CDR3s include the opening cysteine and the closing phenylalanine or tryptophan. D genes are given only for firm matches. Clone size appears in some rows only: once, few, many, or a class for an expanded clone.

V gene	clone size	CDR3 length	D gene	J gene	CDR3 protein	CDR3 DNA
TRBV10-3	few	14	.	TRBJ1-1	CAISGGRVNTEAFF	TGTGCCATCAGCGGAGGACGGGTGAACACTGAAGCTTTCTTT
TRBV10-3	.	12	.	TRBJ2-3	CAISDSTDTQYF	TGTGCCATCAGTGATAGCACAGATACGCAGTATTTT
TRBV19	.	14	.	TRBJ1-4	CASGPGSRNEKLFF	TGTGCCAGTGGTCCCGGGTCCCGCAATGAAAAACTGTTTTTT
TRBV7-2	.	14	TRBD1	TRBJ1-1	CASSFDRGGTEAFF	TGTGCCAGCAGCTTTGACAGGGGAGGCACTGAAGCTTTCTTT
TRBV7-9	.	16	TRBD1	TRBJ2-1	CATLKSPGQGHNEQFF	TGTGCCACCCTAAAAAGTCCGGGACAGGGTCACAATGAGCAGTTCTTC
TRBV5-1	few	17	TRBD2	TRBJ2-1	CASSQSLAGGSYNEQFF	TGCGCCAGCAGCCAGTCACTAGCGGGGGGCTCCTACAATGAGCAGTTCTTC
TRBV30	.	17	.	TRBJ2-7	CAWSVLRTSGPSYEQYF	TGTGCCTGGAGTGTCCTCCGGACGTCCGGGCCCTCCTACGAGCAGTACTTC
TRBV6-1	.	14	.	TRBJ2-2	CASSEGHQPGELFF	TGTGCCAGCAGTGAAGGTCATCAGCCCGGGGAGCTGTTTTTT
TRBV6-5	few	14	TRBD1	TRBJ2-5	CASSTGGRKETQYF	TGTGCCAGCTCTACAGGGGGCAGAAAAGAGACCCAGTACTTC
TRBV20-1	.	15	TRBD1	TRBJ1-5	CSAPSTGIGNQPQHF	TGCAGTGCCCCATCGACAGGGATAGGTAATCAGCCCCAGCATTTT
TRBV3-1	.	14	TRBD1	TRBJ2-5	CASSQPTGGETQYF	TGTGCCAGCAGCCAACCGACAGGGGGGGAGACCCAGTACTTC
TRBV6-1	.	15	.	TRBJ2-7	CASSEARGVKPEQYF	TGTGCCAGCAGTGAAGCGCGTGGGGTAAAGCCCGAGCAGTACTTC
TRBV20-1	once	14	TRBD1	TRBJ1-2	CNARDATGGYGYTF	TGCAATGCTAGAGACGCCACAGGGGGCTATGGCTACACCTTC
TRBV5-1	few	16	.	TRBJ2-7	CASSSPRTDNPYEQYF	TGCGCCAGCAGCTCCCCTCGGACGGATAATCCTTACGAGCAGTACTTC
TRBV25-1	few	12	.	TRBJ1-1	CATVEGNTEAFF	TGTGCCACCGTGGAGGGGAACACTGAAGCTTTCTTT
TRBV27	.	16	.	TRBJ1-2	CASSLSPTGPVGGYTF	TGTGCCAGCAGTTTATCCCCCACGGGACCCGTAGGTGGCTACACCTTC
TRBV7-2	.	18	.	TRBJ2-1	CASSLVVEGLSSYNEQFF	TGTGCCAGCAGCTTAGTAGTTGAGGGATTGAGCTCCTACAATGAGCAGTTCTTC
TRBV12-3/TRBV12-4	.	15	.	TRBJ2-3	CASRPGPPSADTQYF	TGTGCCAGCAGACCGGGACCACCCAGCGCAGATACGCAGTATTTT
TRBV20-1	few	15	TRBD2	TRBJ2-7	CSARDLAGGPYEQYF	TGCAGTGCTAGAGATTTGGCGGGGGGGCCTTACGAGCAGTACTTC
TRBV30	.	14	.	TRBJ1-6	CAWRNSRYNSPLHF	TGTGCCTGGAGAAATAGCAGATATAATTCACCCCTCCACTTT
TRBV6-1	few	17	TRBD2	TRBJ2-5	CASSEKALAGAGETQYF	TGTGCCAGCAGTGAAAAGGCTCTAGCGGGAGCGGGAGAGACCCAGTACTTC
TRBV27	few	13	.	TRBJ2-5	CASSYRAQETQYF	TGTGCCAGCAGTTATCGGGCCCAAGAGACCCAGTACTTC
TRBV6-5	few	16	.	TRBJ1-3	CASSYSGQGSGNTIYF	TGTGCCAGCAGTTACTCCGGGCAGGGCTCTGGAAACACCATATATTTT
TRBV2	.	13	.	TRBJ2-7	CARGQDFPNEQYF	TGTGCCAGAGGTCAGGACTTTCCCAATGAGCAGTACTTC
TRBV11-3	few	13	.	TRBJ2-3	CASSFHSTDTQYF	TGTGCCAGCAGCTTCCACAGCACAGATACGCAGTATTTT
TRBV4-1	.	16	.	TRBJ1-2	CASSQDRQGLSYGYTF	TGCGCCAGCAGCCAAGATCGGCAGGGTTTATCCTATGGCTACACCTTC
TRBV20-1	.	15	TRBD2	TRBJ2-7	CSARAGTSGAYEQYF	TGCAGTGCTAGAGCGGGTACTAGCGGAGCCTACGAGCAGTACTTC
TRBV29-1	.	13	TRBD1	TRBJ2-7	CSVRTGLTYEQYF	TGCAGCGTACGGACAGGGTTGACCTACGAGCAGTACTTC
TRBV6-2/TRBV6-3	few	13	.	TRBJ1-2	CASSYAPKYGYTF	TGTGCCAGCAGTTACGCCCCCAAGTATGGCTACACCTTC
TRBV27	.	16	TRBD2	TRBJ2-7	CASSLSGLAVSYEQYF	TGTGCCAGCAGTTTATCCGGACTAGCGGTCTCCTACGAGCAGTACTTC
TRBV14	.	16	.	TRBJ1-1	CASSFRLAGDNTEAFF	TGTGCCAGCAGCTTCCGATTGGCGGGGGACAACACTGAAGCTTTCTTT
TRBV7-8	.	11	.	TRBJ2-3	CASGTKDTQYF	TGTGCCAGCGGAACGAAGGATACGCAGTATTTT
TRBV4-1	.	16	.	TRBJ2-7	CASSRGVWLASYEQYF	TGCGCCAGCAGCCGAGGGGTTTGGCTAGCCTCCTACGAGCAGTACTTC